This record covers a single TCR beta chain. What it recognizes is unknown. The data were taken from a study of cytomegalovirus exposure and HLA in healthy donors. Study-wide context: Earlier results showed roughly 120 million unique TCR beta sequences derived from about 179 million T cells. There were some 380 genotyped donors. Of these, 75% to 85% fell in the genetic ancestry cluster associated with self-reported Caucasian donors.

This CDR3 spans 20 amino acids. Germline CDR1 and CDR2: SGHRS and YFSETQ. Losses at the gene ends were 0 bases for V and 2 bases for J; bases not matched to a gene: 16. Primers for the PCR totalled 60 Vbeta and 13 Jbeta. Sequencing used immunoSEQ multiplex PCR; TCRdb keeps in-frame clones, though not all of them. Among 100,000 to 150,000 clones, more than 65% were seen once, and the ten largest hold 1.8%. Study results and limitations: In vitro confirmation showed three CMV-associated chains to be CMV antigen specific.

Sequenced input: PBMCs. The clonotype originates from a man aged 18-30 years in good health and CMV-seronegative. This chain uses TRBV5-1 with TRBJ2-2, with TRBD2 matching over 7 bases. The CDR3 here is CASSLAAWGGSTLNTGELFF. The CDR3 DNA reads TGCGCCAGCAGCTTGGCTGCTTGGGGGGGGTCAACCTTAAACACCGGGGAGCTGTTTTTT.